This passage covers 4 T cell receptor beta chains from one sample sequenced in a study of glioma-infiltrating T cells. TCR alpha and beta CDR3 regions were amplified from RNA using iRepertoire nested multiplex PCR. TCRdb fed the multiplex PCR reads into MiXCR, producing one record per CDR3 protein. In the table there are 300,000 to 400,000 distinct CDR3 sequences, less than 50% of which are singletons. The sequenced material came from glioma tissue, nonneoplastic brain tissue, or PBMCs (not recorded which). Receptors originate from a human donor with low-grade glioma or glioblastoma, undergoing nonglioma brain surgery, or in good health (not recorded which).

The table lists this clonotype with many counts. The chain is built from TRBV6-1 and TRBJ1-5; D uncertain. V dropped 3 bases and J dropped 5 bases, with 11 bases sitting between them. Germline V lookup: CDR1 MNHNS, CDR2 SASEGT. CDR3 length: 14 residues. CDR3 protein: CASSDYSYDQPQHF. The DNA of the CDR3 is TGTGCCAGCAGTGACTACAGCTATGATCAGCCCCAGCATTTT.

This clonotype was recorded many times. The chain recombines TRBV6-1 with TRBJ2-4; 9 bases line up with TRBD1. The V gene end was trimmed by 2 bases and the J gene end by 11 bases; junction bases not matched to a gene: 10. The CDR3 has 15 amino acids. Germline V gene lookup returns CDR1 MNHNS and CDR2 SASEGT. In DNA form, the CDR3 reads TGTGCCAGCAGTGAAAACCAGGGACAGGGAGATTTTCAGTACTTC. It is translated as CASSENQGQGDFQYF.

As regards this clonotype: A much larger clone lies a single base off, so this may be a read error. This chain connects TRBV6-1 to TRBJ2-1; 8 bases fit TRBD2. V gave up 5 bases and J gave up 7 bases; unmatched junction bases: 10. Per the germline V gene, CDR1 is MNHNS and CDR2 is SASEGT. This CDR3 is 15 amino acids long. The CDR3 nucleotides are TGTGCCAGCAGTAAACCGGGACTAGAGATGAATGAGCAGTTCTTC. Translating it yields CASSKPGLEMNEQFF.

CDR3 sequence reads: CASSQEESSYNEQFF. As DNA, the CDR3 is TGCGCCAGCAGCCAAGAGGAGAGCTCCTACAATGAGCAGTTCTTC. This chain links TRBV4-1 with TRBJ2-1, with unresolved D. The length of the CDR3 is 15 residues. CDR1 MGHRA and CDR2 YSYEKL come from the germline V gene. Trimming shortened V by 0 bases and J by 0 bases, and 6 bases separated the two germline ends.